Listed below are T cell receptor beta chains from one sample, sequenced in a study of identical twins. A single record per CDR3 protein comes from TCRdb applying MiXCR to the 5' RACE reads. The sample holds hundreds of thousands of distinct CDR3 sequences, around 8.6% seen once. These same data were also listed under a study on yellow fever vaccine responses in identical twins.

The specimen sequenced was PBMCs. The source is a woman between 18 and 29 years old in good health. The CDR3 runs from the conserved cysteine through the conserved F or W. D genes are given only for firm matches. Size is omitted from some rows. Given values are once, few, many or a class for expanded clones.

DNA: TGTGCCAGCAGTTTATATCCGGGGAACACTGAAGCTTTCTTT
CDR3: CASSLYPGNTEAFF
V: TRBV12-3/TRBV12-4
D: -
J: TRBJ1-1
size: many

DNA: TGTGCCAGCAGAGGTACTGGACTCTTGAACACTGAGGCTTTCTTT
CDR3: CASRGTGLLNTEAFF
V: TRBV12-3/TRBV12-4
D: -
J: TRBJ1-1
size: few

DNA: TGTGCCAGCAGCCCCGACCTGGACTACTCAGATACGCAGTATTTT
CDR3: CASSPDLDYSDTQYF
V: TRBV6-2/TRBV6-3
D: -
J: TRBJ2-3
size: few

DNA: TGCAGCCTGCGACAGGGGAAGGGACTAGCGGAATACAATGAGCAGTTCTTC
CDR3: CSLRQGKGLAEYNEQFF
V: TRBV29-1
D: TRBD2
J: TRBJ2-1
size: few

DNA: TGTGCCAGCAGCCAAGGGATCGACAGGGCCAGCTACGAGCAGTACTTC
CDR3: CASSQGIDRASYEQYF
V: TRBV3-1
D: TRBD1
J: TRBJ2-7
size: -

DNA: TGTGCCAGCATCGGGACAACATCCTACGAGCAGTACTTC
CDR3: CASIGTTSYEQYF
V: TRBV28
D: -
J: TRBJ2-7
size: many

DNA: TGTGCCAGCAGTGAACTGGGGCGGAATGAGCAGTTCTTC
CDR3: CASSELGRNEQFF
V: TRBV6-1
D: -
J: TRBJ2-1
size: many

DNA: TGTGCCAGCAGCGCACCGACAGGTCCAAGCACAGATACGCAGTATTTT
CDR3: CASSAPTGPSTDTQYF
V: TRBV5-5
D: -
J: TRBJ2-3
size: -

DNA: TGCGCCAGCAGCCAAGAAGTGGCGACAGGGACTGGGGCCAACGTCCTGACTTTC
CDR3: CASSQEVATGTGANVLTF
V: TRBV4-3
D: TRBD1
J: TRBJ2-6
size: few

DNA: TGCAGTGCTAGCGTGGGGAGGAACTCCTACGAGCAGTACTTC
CDR3: CSASVGRNSYEQYF
V: TRBV20-1
D: -
J: TRBJ2-7
size: few

DNA: TGTGCCATCAGTGAGTCGGTAGCGGGGGGCTCCTACAATGAGCAGTTCTTC
CDR3: CAISESVAGGSYNEQFF
V: TRBV10-3
D: TRBD2
J: TRBJ2-1
size: few

DNA: TGTGCCAGCAGCTTAGAGGGACAGAACAAGTACGAGCAGTACTTC
CDR3: CASSLEGQNKYEQYF
V: TRBV11-2
D: TRBD1
J: TRBJ2-7
size: -

DNA: TGTGCCAGCAGTCCCAACAGGGTGAGCTCCTACGAGCAGTACTTC
CDR3: CASSPNRVSSYEQYF
V: TRBV6-1
D: -
J: TRBJ2-7
size: few

DNA: TGCAGCGTGACGACAGGTACCTACGAGCAGTACTTC
CDR3: CSVTTGTYEQYF
V: TRBV29-1
D: -
J: TRBJ2-7
size: -

DNA: TGTGCCTGGAGTTCCGACAATGAGCAGTTCTTC
CDR3: CAWSSDNEQFF
V: TRBV30
D: -
J: TRBJ2-1
size: few

DNA: TGTGCCAGCAGTTTACGGAGCGTTTCCTACAATGAGCAGTTCTTC
CDR3: CASSLRSVSYNEQFF
V: TRBV27
D: -
J: TRBJ2-1
size: -

DNA: TGTGCCAGCAGCGGGGACCCAAACACCATATATTTT
CDR3: CASSGDPNTIYF
V: TRBV9
D: -
J: TRBJ1-3
size: few

DNA: TGTGCCAGCAGCACCGGGACCCGCACAGATACGCAGTATTTT
CDR3: CASSTGTRTDTQYF
V: TRBV7-3
D: -
J: TRBJ2-3
size: -

DNA: TGCAGTGCTTATAGCGGGAGGGCCTACGAGCAGTACTTC
CDR3: CSAYSGRAYEQYF
V: TRBV20-1
D: TRBD2
J: TRBJ2-7
size: few

DNA: TGTGCCAGCAGCTTAGTACTAGCGGGAGTTGAGCAGTTCTTC
CDR3: CASSLVLAGVEQFF
V: TRBV7-9
D: TRBD2
J: TRBJ2-1
size: many

DNA: TGTGCCTGGGACCAGGGAATCACTGAAGCTTTCTTT
CDR3: CAWDQGITEAFF
V: TRBV30
D: -
J: TRBJ1-1
size: many

DNA: TGTGCCACCAGCAGAGATCCCAAGGGACTCCTACAGTATTTT
CDR3: CATSRDPKGLLQYF
V: TRBV15
D: -
J: TRBJ2-3
size: -

DNA: TGTGCCAGCAGCTTAAGGGGCCCGGCACCCACCTTAAGGTATACGCAGTATTTT
CDR3: CASSLRGPAPTLRYTQYF
V: TRBV7-3
D: -
J: TRBJ2-3
size: -

DNA: TGTGCCAGCAGTTCCGGGACAGGGAGCAATCAGCCCCAGCATTTT
CDR3: CASSSGTGSNQPQHF
V: TRBV12-3/TRBV12-4
D: TRBD1
J: TRBJ1-5
size: many

DNA: TGTGCCATACGAGAAGGGGGCAACACAGATACGCAGTATTTT
CDR3: CAIREGGNTDTQYF
V: TRBV10-3
D: TRBD1
J: TRBJ2-3
size: -

DNA: TGTGCCAGCAGCCAAGATCTAACAGGGGCCTACGAGCAGTACTTC
CDR3: CASSQDLTGAYEQYF
V: TRBV3-1
D: TRBD1
J: TRBJ2-7
size: few

DNA: TGTGCCAGCACCAATAGCGGGAGGAGCACAGATACGCAGTATTTT
CDR3: CASTNSGRSTDTQYF
V: TRBV18
D: TRBD2
J: TRBJ2-3
size: many

DNA: TGTGCCAGCAGCTCCTCACTAGCGGATCAGTACCAAGAGACCCAGTACTTC
CDR3: CASSSSLADQYQETQYF
V: TRBV12-3/TRBV12-4
D: TRBD2
J: TRBJ2-5
size: many

DNA: TGTGCCAGCAGTTACGACAGGTGGAATGAAAAACTGTTTTTT
CDR3: CASSYDRWNEKLFF
V: TRBV6-2/TRBV6-3
D: -
J: TRBJ1-4
size: few

DNA: TGTGCTAGCAGCTTGGGCCGATTGGCGGGAGATGAGCAGTTCTTC
CDR3: CASSLGRLAGDEQFF
V: TRBV7-7
D: TRBD2
J: TRBJ2-1
size: once

DNA: TGCGCCAGCAGCAGGGACACCAAGGTGGAAAAACTGTTTTTT
CDR3: CASSRDTKVEKLFF
V: TRBV5-1
D: -
J: TRBJ1-4
size: few

DNA: TGCAGTGCTAGAAAATACAATCAGCCCCAGCATTTT
CDR3: CSARKYNQPQHF
V: TRBV20-1
D: -
J: TRBJ1-5
size: many

DNA: TGCAGTGCTAGAGGGGGGACTTTCCATTCCTACAATGAGCAGTTCTTC
CDR3: CSARGGTFHSYNEQFF
V: TRBV20-1
D: -
J: TRBJ2-1
size: many

DNA: TGTGCCAGCAGCCAAGAACAGGGGGTGACTAATGAGCAGTTCTTC
CDR3: CASSQEQGVTNEQFF
V: TRBV14
D: TRBD1
J: TRBJ2-1
size: few

DNA: TGCGCCAGCAGCCAAGTGTCAGGGGGGGCCCCCTACGAGCAGTACTTC
CDR3: CASSQVSGGAPYEQYF
V: TRBV4-1
D: -
J: TRBJ2-7
size: few

DNA: TGTGCCAGCAGTCCGACTCCCGGCGGGGGGACGGTTGAGCAGTTCTTC
CDR3: CASSPTPGGGTVEQFF
V: TRBV6-1
D: TRBD2
J: TRBJ2-1
size: few

DNA: TGTGCTAGTGGTTTTGACAGTCTACTCACCGGGGAGCTGTTTTTT
CDR3: CASGFDSLLTGELFF
V: TRBV12-5
D: -
J: TRBJ2-2
size: few

DNA: TGTGCCACCAGCAGAGATGGAGGGAACACAGATACGCAGTATTTT
CDR3: CATSRDGGNTDTQYF
V: TRBV15
D: -
J: TRBJ2-3
size: -

DNA: TGCGCCAGCAGCCCTCCGACTAGCGGGAGCCGTCTTGGGTCCTACAATGAGCAGTTCTTC
CDR3: CASSPPTSGSRLGSYNEQFF
V: TRBV5-1
D: TRBD2
J: TRBJ2-1
size: -

DNA: TGTGCCAGCAGCTGGACCTCGGACAGCAACACTGAAGCTTTCTTT
CDR3: CASSWTSDSNTEAFF
V: TRBV7-2
D: -
J: TRBJ1-1
size: -

DNA: TGTGCCAGCAGCCCGGGACAAGCCTACGGCTACACCTTC
CDR3: CASSPGQAYGYTF
V: TRBV6-1
D: -
J: TRBJ1-2
size: many

DNA: TGTGCCTGGAGTGGACCCCTTGAGACCCAGTACTTC
CDR3: CAWSGPLETQYF
V: TRBV30
D: -
J: TRBJ2-5
size: -

DNA: TGCGCCAGCAGCAGCAATAGCGGTTCCTACAATGAGCAGTTCTTC
CDR3: CASSSNSGSYNEQFF
V: TRBV5-1
D: -
J: TRBJ2-1
size: many